Here is one T cell receptor beta chain with its context. Residents of about two dozen US areas, aged roughly 18 to 89 years, made up the participants. Cohorts were based on clinical histories the participants reported. This entry is derived from a study of blood T cell repertoires in COVID-19. Study context: The United States, Italy and Spain were the sources of the acute and convalescent COVID-19 samples.

Per the original methods: Researchers report that nucleated cell counts were estimated from reference gene primer amplification. Measured with immunoSEQ multiplex PCR; TCRdb has only the in-frame clones, and not every one. V and J calls and clone size are those listed in that table; D and trimming were worked out from the DNA. The sample lists fewer than 250,000 clones, 80% to 90% occurring once. Sequencing was performed on PBMCs or T cells enriched from blood (not recorded which). The TCR sequence derives from a woman aged 45-65 years with acute COVID-19.

For the CDR3, the DNA is TGTGCCAGCAGCCTCGGGGGACTAGCGGGAGCCTTTGGAGAGACCCAGTACTTC. Its protein is CASSLGGLAGAFGETQYF. The chain uses TRBV6-2 or TRBV6-3 and TRBJ2-5, with 14 nucleotides matching TRBD2. Germline CDR1 and CDR2: MNHEY and SVGEGT. After removal of 6 bases from V and 4 bases from J, the junction contained 13 bases not matched to a gene. The CDR3 totals 18 residues.